A single sample is the source of the 24 T cell receptor beta chains below, sequenced in a study of blood T cell repertoires in COVID-19. The data were produced by immunoSEQ multiplex PCR, yet TCRdb's version contains in-frame clones alone and is incomplete. The sample holds 310,000 or so clones; about nine tenths are singletons and the top ten take 1%. The sample was peripheral blood. The receptors here all came from a man over 45 with active or convalescent COVID-19.

The chain uses TRBV5-8 and TRBJ1-2; 7 bases align to TRBD1. J was trimmed by 7 bases and V by 4 bases; bases with no gene match: 13. In germline, CDR1 is SGHTS, CDR2 YDEGEE. The CDR3 runs to 15 residues. The CDR3 spells CASSGYRGEGSGYTF. Written as DNA, the CDR3 is TGTGCCAGCAGCGGATACAGGGGAGAAGGTAGTGGCTACACCTTC.

This chain connects TRBV5-1 to TRBJ2-1, with 8 positions matching TRBD2. J lost 0 bases, V lost 2 bases, and 7 bases had no gene match. The CDR3 is 17 residues long. In germline, CDR1 is SGHRS, CDR2 YFSETQ. The CDR3: CASSLQPTSGSYNEQFF. CDR3 coding DNA: TGCGCCAGCAGCTTACAACCTACTAGCGGCTCCTACAATGAGCAGTTCTTC.

The chain links TRBV7-3 to TRBJ2-5, with 8 bases lining up with TRBD2. J lost 1 base, V lost 1 base, and 5 bases had no gene match. This CDR3 is built from 16 residues. Germline CDR1 SGHTA, CDR2 FQGTGA. This chain's CDR3 is CASSLIGGTSQETQYF. As DNA, the CDR3 is TGTGCCAGCAGCTTAATTGGCGGGACTAGCCAAGAGACCCAGTACTTC.

This clone was detected once. V and J are TRBV27 and TRBJ2-7; 10 nucleotides line up with TRBD1. The CDR3 spans 16 residues. Trimming cost V 2 bases and J 4 bases; bases outside gene matches: 8. Germline-derived CDR1 and CDR2 are MNHEY and SMNVEV (reference sequence). CDR3 sequence (DNA): TGTGCCAGCAGTTTAGGGACAGGGGCAAGTCTTTACGAGCAGTACTTC. Its protein is CASSLGTGASLYEQYF.

The chain employs TRBV11-1 and TRBJ2-5; 7 bases line up with TRBD2. J lost 2 bases, V lost 5 bases, and 11 bases had no gene match. This CDR3 is 16 amino acids long. Germline CDR1 SGHAT, CDR2 FQDESV (reference sequence). The CDR3 reads CASSLTKAGLQETQYF. In DNA, the CDR3 is TGTGCCAGCAGCCTTACTAAAGCGGGGTTACAAGAGACCCAGTACTTC.

The chain employs TRBV2 and TRBJ2-2; D possibly corresponds to TRBD2 (5 bases). In germline, CDR1 is SNHLY, CDR2 FYNNEI. The V end lost 6 bases, the J end lost 5 bases, and 13 bases lay between the germline ends. CDR3 length: 14 residues. CDR3 region: CASRGREYTGELFF. The CDR3 coding sequence is TGTGCCAGCAGAGGTCGGGAATATACCGGGGAGCTGTTTTTT. The full variable domain, completed using reference TRBV2 and TRBJ2-2, is EPEVTQTPSHQVTQMGQEVILRCVPISNHLYFYWYRQILGQKVEFLVSFYNNEISEKSEIFDDQFSVERPDGSNFTLKIRSTKLEDSAMYFCASRGREYTGELFFGEGSRLTVL.

The count of this clone is one. V gene TRBV9 combines with J gene TRBJ2-5; D may be TRBD2 (6 bases). CDR1 is SGDLS and CDR2 is YYNGEE in the germline V gene. Deletions cut 3 bases from V and 5 bases from J, with 8 bases between. This CDR3 is built from 12 residues. The CDR3 DNA follows: TGTGCCAGCAGCGGGGGGGAGGAGACCCAGTACTTC. Its protein product is CASSGGEETQYF.

CDR3 bases: TGTGCCAGCTCAAACCAGGCTAACACTGAAGCTTTCTTT. This sequence encodes CASSNQANTEAFF. V and J are TRBV18 and TRBJ1-1; the D is unclear. The CDR3 consists of 13 residues. The germline gives CDR1 KGHSH, CDR2 LQKENI. The V and J ends lost 5 bases and 2 bases respectively, with 9 bases between them.

The rearrangement links TRBV2 to TRBJ2-6, with D tentatively TRBD2 (6 bases). Germline CDR1 reads SNHLY; CDR2 reads FYNNEI. V lost 2 bases, J lost 0 bases, and 14 bases lay in between. The CDR3 is 18 residues long. This CDR3 reads CASSEWGLGGSGANVLTF. As DNA, the CDR3 is TGTGCCAGCAGTGAATGGGGACTGGGGGGCTCTGGGGCCAACGTCCTGACTTTC.

The chain links TRBV5-5 to TRBJ1-3; D is unresolved. CDR1 is SGHKS and CDR2 is YYEKEE in the germline V gene (reference sequence). Trimming left V 0 bases short and J 0 bases short, with 13 bases between. The CDR3 length is 17 residues. The CDR3 is CASSLGDPGDSGNTIYF. In DNA form, the CDR3 reads TGTGCCAGCAGCTTGGGAGATCCGGGAGACTCTGGAAACACCATATATTTT.

This clone was picked up a small number of times. The rearrangement joins TRBV10-3 to TRBJ1-2, with a weak D call TRBD1 (5 bases). This CDR3 is 15 amino acids long. With 4 bases removed from V and 3 bases from J, the gap between germline ends came to 15 bases. The germline CDR1 and CDR2 sequences are ENHRY and SYGVKD. The CDR3 protein is CAISGGQGWDYGYTF. The CDR3, as DNA: TGTGCCATCAGTGGTGGGCAGGGCTGGGACTATGGCTACACCTTC.

This clone is a singleton in its sample. The chain links TRBV27 to TRBJ1-6; D remains unclear. The CDR3 has 13 amino acids. Germline-derived CDR1 and CDR2 are MNHEY and SMNVEV (reference sequence). With 5 bases removed from V and 6 bases from J, the gap between germline ends came to 8 bases. CDR3 nucleotides: TGTGCCAGCAGTAAACCGGGTAATTCACCCCTCCACTTT. Amino acids: CASSKPGNSPLHF.

This clone was seen only once. A much larger clonotype is one base distant, so this may be a read error. The chain is built from TRBV28 and TRBJ1-4; D gene unclear. CDR3 length: 12 residues. Germline CDR1 reads MDHEN; CDR2 reads SYDVKM. V was pared by 4 bases and J by 7 bases, with 7 bases between. The CDR3 DNA is TGTGCCAGCAGTTCCCTAATTGAAAAACTGTTTTTT. Encoded protein: CASSSLIEKLFF.

This rearrangement joins TRBV19 to TRBJ2-2, with 7 bases aligning to TRBD2. This CDR3 is built from 15 residues. CDR1 and CDR2 from the germline V gene are LNHDA and SQIVND (reference sequence). V dropped 3 bases and J dropped 6; count of bases not matched to a gene: 7. CDR3 sequence: CASSIEGAGAGELFF. The CDR3 region has the DNA TGTGCCAGTAGTATTGAAGGGGCGGGGGCCGGGGAGCTGTTTTTT.

V is TRBV5-1 and J is TRBJ2-5, with a possible D match to TRBD2 (6 bases). V lost 0 bases to trimming and J lost 6 bases, with 24 bases between them. Looked up from germline, CDR1 is SGHRS and CDR2 is YFSETQ. This CDR3 region has 18 residues. The chain's CDR3 is CASSLGSSLADAAKTQYF. The CDR3 DNA reads TGCGCCAGCAGCTTGGGTTCGTCACTAGCAGATGCGGCAAAGACCCAGTACTTC.

The chain carries TRBV10-3 and TRBJ1-4, with a tentative D call TRBD1 (6 bases). The CDR3 spans 12 residues. The germline gives CDR1 ENHRY, CDR2 SYGVKD. V shed 0 bases and J shed 10 bases, with 6 bases lying between them. DNA for the CDR3: TGTGCCATCAGTGAGTCAGGGGGAAAACTGTTTTTT. As protein: CAISESGGKLFF.

V usage is TRBV28 and J usage is TRBJ2-1, with 7 bases fitting TRBD2. The CDR3 length is 15 residues. Unmatched junction bases numbered 13, after V lost 5 bases and J lost 9 bases. From germline, CDR1 is MDHEN and CDR2 SYDVKM. The CDR3 reads CASSAAGAGSGEQFF. The CDR3, as DNA: TGTGCCAGCAGTGCTGCGGGAGCAGGTAGTGGTGAGCAGTTCTTC.

The gene calls are TRBV12-3 or TRBV12-4 and TRBJ2-7; D remains unclear. Trimming stripped 5 bases from V and 2 bases from J, with 10 bases between. The CDR3 has 13 residues. For the CDR3, the DNA is TGTGCCAGCAGTCTTCTAGTTACCTACGAGCAGTACTTC. It codes for CASSLLVTYEQYF.

The V call is TRBV5-1, the J call TRBJ1-1, with TRBD1 matching over 12 bases. Per germline, CDR1 SGHRS and CDR2 YFSETQ. This CDR3 contains 16 residues. Trimming took 4 bases from V and 5 from J; bases not matched to a gene: 9. The CDR3 nucleotides are TGCGCCAGCAGCCCGGGACAGGGGGCGGGATTTACTGAAGCTTTCTTT. Its protein product is CASSPGQGAGFTEAFF.

V is TRBV11-1 and J is TRBJ1-1, with D possibly being TRBD1 (5 bases). Germline V gene sequence: CDR1 SGHAT, CDR2 FQDESV (reference sequence). The CDR3 sequence is 12 residues long. The V and J ends lost 7 bases and 6 bases respectively, with 12 bases between them. The CDR3 sequence is CASTPWGAEAFF. CDR3 coding DNA: TGTGCCAGCACCCCTTGGGGGGCTGAAGCTTTCTTT.

DNA of the CDR3: TGTGCCAGCAGCTTAAGAGCTCAGCGGGGCCACACAGATACGCAGTATTTT. This sequence encodes CASSLRAQRGHTDTQYF. The chain combines TRBV7-9 with TRBJ2-3; 7 nucleotides agree with TRBD2. V gave up 2 bases and J gave up 2 bases; unmatched junction bases: 10. The length of the CDR3 is 17 residues. The germline V gene has CDR1 SEHNR and CDR2 FQNEAQ (reference sequence).

The chain carries TRBV29-1 and TRBJ1-1; 7 positions agree with TRBD1. CDR1 SQVTM and CDR2 ANQGSEA come from the germline V gene. This CDR3 is built from 13 residues. The junction had 5 bases not matched to a gene; V was cut back by 5 bases and J by 2 bases. The CDR3: CSVQDRINTEAFF. The CDR3 bases are TGCAGCGTTCAGGACAGGATAAACACTGAAGCTTTCTTT.

This chain's CDR3 is CASSLPRSPASGADTQYF. CDR3 in DNA: TGTGCCAGCAGCCTACCTAGGTCCCCCGCCTCAGGGGCAGATACGCAGTATTTT. The V call is TRBV7-2, the J call TRBJ2-3, with D maybe TRBD1 (6 bases). The CDR3 totals 18 residues. Trimming took 5 bases from V and 4 from J, leaving 25 bases between them. The germline CDR1 and CDR2 sequences are SGHTA and FQGNSA. Drawing the rest from reference TRBV7-2 and TRBJ2-3, the complete variable domain is GAGVSQSPSNKVTEKGKDVELRCDPISGHTALYWYRQSLGQGLEFLIYFQGNSAPDKSGLPSDRFSAERTGGSVSTLTIQRTQQEDSAVYLCASSLPRSPASGADTQYFGPGTRLTVL.

The gene calls are TRBV5-1 and TRBJ1-2; D ambiguous. The CDR3 length is 14 residues. Trimming took 2 bases from V and 1 from J, leaving 9 bases between them. Germline V gene data show CDR1 as SGHRS and CDR2 as YFSETQ. The CDR3 reads CASSFETSNYGYTF. For the CDR3, the DNA is TGCGCCAGCAGCTTTGAGACAAGTAACTATGGCTACACCTTC. Full variable domain (missing parts from reference TRBV5-1 and TRBJ1-2): KAGVTQTPRYLIKTRGQQVTLSCSPISGHRSVSWYQQTPGQGLQFLFEYFSETQRNKGNFPGRFSGRQFSNSRSEMNVSTLELGDSALYLCASSFETSNYGYTFGSGTRLTVV.